Listed below are T cell receptor beta chains from one sample, sequenced in a study of blood T cell repertoires in COVID-19. TCRdb keeps only in-frame clones here, not all; method: immunoSEQ multiplex PCR. Of about 370,000 clones detected, 75% to 90% appear once; the ten largest clones hold roughly 1%. Sequencing was performed on PBMCs or T cells enriched from blood (not recorded which). These receptors came from a man between 18 and 29 years old who had recovered from COVID-19. Each CDR3 is given with its conserved first and last residue.

TRBJ1-2 | TRBV19 | CASQGPYYGYTF
TRBJ2-7 | TRBV29-1 | CSVVYMGGSPSEQYF
TRBJ1-1 | TRBV15 | CATSRVRGLSLNTEAFF
TRBJ2-3 | TRBV11-1 | CASSSAWTSGGATQYF
TRBJ1-6 | TRBV4-1 | CASSQGWGPPLHF
TRBJ1-6 | TRBV5-4 | CASSFDRLNSPLHF
TRBJ1-1 | TRBV6-5 | CASSSGRAQSTEAFF
TRBJ1-2 | TRBV29-1 | CSVGDSQVRTGYTF
TRBJ1-1 | TRBV9 | CASSVAAGVNTEAFF
TRBJ1-1 | TRBV27 | CASSAGTGANTEAFF
TRBJ1-4 | TRBV6-6 | CASRQLLNEKLFF
TRBJ1-5 | TRBV9 | CASSVEDSPNQPQHF
TRBJ2-7 | TRBV7-2 | CASSLYRSSYEQYF
TRBJ2-7 | TRBV10-1 | CASSESVGGGQTEQYF
TRBJ2-2 | TRBV7-8 | CASSPRTGTGGELFF
TRBJ2-1 | TRBV24-1 | CATSETSGRAGYNEQFF
TRBJ1-5 | TRBV2 | CASSLGRRQGPQHF
TRBJ1-6 | TRBV18 | CASSPFGQETSPLHF
TRBJ2-1 | TRBV2 | CASKDSSYNEQFF
TRBJ2-7 | TRBV18 | CASSTTQGDSEQYF
TRBJ2-1 | TRBV2 | CASSETGASYNEQFF
TRBJ2-2 | TRBV19 | CAVKGQGAPGELFF
TRBJ1-5 | TRBV19 | CASRYRPNQPQHF
TRBJ2-4 | TRBV3-1/TRBV3-2 | CASSQASEGHIQYF
TRBJ1-2 | TRBV2 | CASVGEVTAFYGYTF
TRBJ2-2 | TRBV10-2 | CASTFPSGGAGELFF
TRBJ1-1 | TRBV4-2 | CASSQASGATEAFF
TRBJ2-7 | TRBV6-2/TRBV6-3 | CASSPRTGSEYF
TRBJ2-3 | TRBV7-2 | CASSLGLAGATDTQYF
TRBJ2-7 | TRBV13 | CASSLQSPAFGGEQYF
TRBJ2-1 | TRBV9 | CASSVASSGRVEQFF
TRBJ2-5 | TRBV3-1/TRBV3-2 | CASSQRAGVGETQYF
TRBJ1-2 | TRBV29-1 | CSVEDQNQGGGYTF
TRBJ1-4 | TRBV5-1 | CASSNGGSDEKLFF
TRBJ2-7 | TRBV28 | CASSPDTTGGPYEQYF
TRBJ2-7 | TRBV7-9 | CASSPQGQGPYEQYF
TRBJ2-2 | TRBV4-3 | CASSQERGGQRRNTGELFF
TRBJ1-5 | TRBV7-9 | CASSQHGLEGQPQHF